These T cell receptor beta chains were read from a single sample in a study of Ad26.COV2.S vaccination and SARS-CoV-2 variants. The data were produced by immunoSEQ multiplex PCR, yet TCRdb's version contains in-frame clones alone and is incomplete. Of about 400,000 clones in the sample, around 82% were seen once. The sample was peripheral blood, taken in a trial of Ad26.COV2.S vaccine versus placebo. The receptors were gathered from a person between 18 and 65 years old who received the Ad26.COV2.S COVID-19 vaccine or a placebo. The CDR3 runs from the conserved cysteine through the conserved F or W. The order of the fields is V gene, J gene, D gene, clone size, CDR3 protein, CDR3 DNA. A D gene is named only where the DNA matches it firmly. Rows may omit the clone size; those that give it use once, few, many or a size class.

TRBV6-1	TRBJ2-1	NA	once	CASRLGGRSYNEQFF	TGTGCCAGCAGACTCGGCGGGCGTTCCTACAATGAGCAGTTCTTC
TRBV7-6	TRBJ1-2	TRBD1	NA	CASSLAAQGDGYTF	TGTGCCAGCAGCTTAGCAGCTCAGGGGGACGGCTACACCTTC
TRBV19	TRBJ1-2	TRBD1	NA	CASSGTGTGSYGYTF	TGTGCCAGTAGTGGTACCGGGACAGGAAGCTATGGCTACACCTTC
TRBV5-1	TRBJ2-7	NA	NA	CASHGALEGTGEQYF	TGCGCCAGCCACGGGGCCTTGGAGGGGACGGGCGAGCAGTACTTC
TRBV4-1	TRBJ1-5	NA	NA	CASSPSGWEPGGNQPQHF	TGCGCCAGCAGCCCCTCTGGATGGGAGCCAGGAGGCAATCAGCCCCAGCATTTT
TRBV4-1	TRBJ1-5	NA	NA	CASSQGQNQPQHF	TGCGCCAGCAGCCAAGGGCAGAATCAGCCCCAGCATTTT
TRBV5-6	TRBJ1-5	NA	once	CASSLGRAQPQHF	TGTGCCAGCAGCTTGGGTAGGGCCCAGCCCCAGCATTTT
TRBV7-3	TRBJ2-1	TRBD2	NA	CASSSWVAGGYNEQFF	TGTGCCAGCAGCTCTTGGGTAGCGGGAGGTTACAATGAGCAGTTCTTC
TRBV9	TRBJ1-3	NA	NA	CASSADNLSGNTIYF	TGTGCCAGCAGCGCCGACAATCTCTCTGGAAACACCATATATTTT
TRBV6-1	TRBJ2-7	NA	NA	CASSERVDGDYEQYF	TGTGCCAGCAGTGAAAGGGTGGACGGGGACTACGAGCAGTACTTC
TRBV7-9	TRBJ2-1	NA	NA	CASSSTRGRGTSYNEQFF	TGTGCCAGCAGCTCAACGAGGGGACGTGGCACGTCCTACAATGAGCAGTTCTTC
TRBV19	TRBJ2-5	TRBD1	NA	CASSTDGQALQETQYF	TGTGCCAGTAGTACCGACGGACAGGCCTTACAAGAGACCCAGTACTTC
TRBV5-1	TRBJ2-7	TRBD2	few	CASSLTSGKYYEQYF	TGCGCCAGCAGCTTGACTAGCGGTAAATACTACGAGCAGTACTTC
TRBV7-2	TRBJ2-7	NA	NA	CASSLDKGTGYEQYF	TGTGCCAGCAGCTTAGATAAGGGTACAGGCTACGAGCAGTACTTC
TRBV4-2	TRBJ2-7	TRBD1	NA	CASSPGQGAYEQYF	TGTGCCAGCAGCCCGGGACAGGGGGCCTACGAGCAGTACTTC
TRBV29-1	TRBJ1-1	NA	once	CSAHPQEPEAFF	TGCAGCGCCCACCCTCAGGAACCTGAAGCTTTCTTT
TRBV4-2	TRBJ1-1	NA	once	CASSQVDRPTEAFF	TGTGCCAGCAGCCAAGTCGACAGACCCACTGAAGCTTTCTTT
TRBV7-9	TRBJ1-1	NA	many	CASSLTKNTEAFF	TGTGCCAGCAGCTTAACAAAGAACACTGAAGCTTTCTTT
TRBV10-1	TRBJ1-1	NA	NA	CASSESTGNTEAFF	TGCGCCAGCAGTGAGTCGACAGGAAACACTGAAGCTTTCTTT
TRBV29-1	TRBJ1-2	NA	NA	CSVEPRGFNYGYTF	TGCAGCGTTGAACCCAGGGGCTTCAACTATGGCTACACCTTC
TRBV14	TRBJ1-1	NA	NA	CASSQALNTEAFF	TGTGCCAGCAGCCAAGCGCTGAACACTGAAGCTTTCTTT
TRBV7-3	TRBJ1-3	NA	NA	CASSSSAGSGNTIYF	TGTGCCAGCAGCTCCTCCGCGGGATCTGGAAACACCATATATTTT
TRBV21-1	TRBJ1-2	NA	NA	CASSYLGGVSRDRDHLGGYTF	TGTGCCAGCAGCTACCTCGGGGGGGTTTCCCGGGACAGGGACCATTTAGGAGGCTACACCTTC
TRBV10-3	TRBJ1-6	NA	few	CAISDREVGGGDNSPLHF	TGTGCCATCAGTGATAGGGAGGTCGGGGGGGGAGATAATTCACCCCTCCACTTT
TRBV5-4	TRBJ1-2	NA	NA	CASSLDLQEQNYGYTF	TGTGCCAGCAGCTTGGATCTACAGGAGCAAAACTATGGCTACACCTTC
TRBV18	TRBJ2-7	TRBD2	NA	CASSPLTPAGGGEQYF	TGTGCCAGCTCACCACTGACCCCAGCGGGGGGTGGTGAGCAGTACTTC
TRBV5-1	TRBJ2-3	TRBD2	NA	CASSTRGSDTQYF	TGCGCCAGCAGCACGCGGGGGTCCGATACGCAGTATTTT
TRBV3-1/TRBV3-2	TRBJ2-3	NA	NA	CASSLPFREDTQYF	TGTGCCAGCAGCCTTCCTTTTCGGGAAGATACGCAGTATTTT
TRBV30	TRBJ1-2	NA	NA	CAWTIDYGYTF	TGTGCCTGGACCATAGACTATGGCTACACCTTC
TRBV4-1	TRBJ1-3	NA	few	CASSQTLGPDGNTIYF	TGCGCCAGCAGCCAGACCCTTGGCCCGGACGGAAACACCATATATTTT
TRBV12-3/TRBV12-4	TRBJ2-2	NA	NA	CASMSGNTGELFF	TGTGCCAGCATGTCAGGGAACACCGGGGAGCTGTTTTTT
TRBV19	TRBJ1-4	NA	NA	CASSINGLAQGGLFF	TGTGCCAGTAGTATAAACGGGTTAGCCCAGGGAGGCCTGTTTTTT
TRBV11-3	TRBJ1-6	TRBD1	few	CASRPGGGSSSPLHF	TGTGCCAGCAGGCCGGGAGGGGGCTCTAGTTCACCCCTCCACTTT
TRBV27	TRBJ2-5	NA	NA	CASSLSETARETQYF	TGTGCCAGCAGTTTATCCGAGACCGCCAGGGAGACCCAGTACTTC
TRBV7-8	TRBJ1-4	NA	NA	CASSLARDGGGKLFF	TGTGCCAGCAGCTTAGCGAGGGATGGAGGGGGAAAACTGTTTTTT
TRBV4-2	TRBJ2-7	TRBD1	once	CASSQMTGKGEQYF	TGTGCCAGCAGCCAAATGACAGGGAAGGGCGAGCAGTACTTC
TRBV27	TRBJ1-1	NA	NA	CASSLIYTTEGDTEAFF	TGTGCCAGCAGTTTAATCTATACGACAGAGGGGGACACTGAAGCTTTCTTT
TRBV30	TRBJ2-6	NA	NA	CAWSVAGANVLTF	TGTGCCTGGAGTGTAGCTGGGGCCAACGTCCTGACTTTC
TRBV5-1	TRBJ2-5	NA	NA	CASSPSPQETQYF	TGCGCCAGCAGCCCCTCCCCCCAAGAGACCCAGTACTTC
TRBV30	TRBJ2-2	NA	NA	CAWSVHPNTGELFF	TGTGCCTGGAGTGTACATCCTAACACCGGGGAGCTGTTTTTT
TRBV18	TRBJ2-3	TRBD2	NA	CASSPRLAGGTDTQYF	TGTGCCAGCTCACCCCGACTAGCGGGGGGCACAGATACGCAGTATTTT
TRBV19	TRBJ2-6	NA	few	CASKAVFSGANVLTF	TGTGCCAGTAAAGCCGTCTTCTCTGGGGCCAACGTCCTGACTTTC